The clone carrying this TCR beta chain occurred many times. Its antigen remains unidentified. The V gene's germline CDR1 is SGHNT and CDR2 YENEEA. The CDR3 has 15 residues. V lost 1 base to trimming and J lost 3 bases, with 10 bases between them. CDR3-region Arm-PCR and iRepertoire HTBI primers produced the TCR beta libraries. TCRdb ran MiXCR on the multiplex PCR reads and lists one entry per CDR3 protein. Of about 540,000 distinct CDR3 sequences in the sample, 13% were seen once. Time point in this sample: newly diagnosed GD, antithyroid drugs for less than 3 months. The TCR library was made from RNA that had been extracted from PBMCs in TRIzol. The data originate from a study of regulatory T cells in long-lasting Graves disease. Whole-study findings and limits: Persistent disease was characterized by preferential usage of TRBV28, TRBJ1-2 and TRBJ2-5. Persistent patients shared 2,741 public clonotypes among themselves. Newly diagnosed patients shared fewer, at nearly 1,000.

This sample also belongs to another study, concerning T cells in Graves' hyperthyroidism and ophthalmopathy. From that report: Patients were excluded because of uncontrolled infection, other autoimmune disease, pregnancy or lactation.

The material sequenced was peripheral blood mononuclear cells (PBMCs), taken at new diagnosis, from a patient treated with antithyroid drugs. This TCR derives from a man aged 25 to 40 with Graves disease. The gene calls are TRBV11-3 and TRBJ2-1; D possibly uses TRBD1 or TRBD2 (5 bases each). In DNA, the CDR3 is TGTGCCAGCAGCTTAGCCGGGGCCCACTACAATGAGCAGTTCTTC. Encoded protein: CASSLAGAHYNEQFF.